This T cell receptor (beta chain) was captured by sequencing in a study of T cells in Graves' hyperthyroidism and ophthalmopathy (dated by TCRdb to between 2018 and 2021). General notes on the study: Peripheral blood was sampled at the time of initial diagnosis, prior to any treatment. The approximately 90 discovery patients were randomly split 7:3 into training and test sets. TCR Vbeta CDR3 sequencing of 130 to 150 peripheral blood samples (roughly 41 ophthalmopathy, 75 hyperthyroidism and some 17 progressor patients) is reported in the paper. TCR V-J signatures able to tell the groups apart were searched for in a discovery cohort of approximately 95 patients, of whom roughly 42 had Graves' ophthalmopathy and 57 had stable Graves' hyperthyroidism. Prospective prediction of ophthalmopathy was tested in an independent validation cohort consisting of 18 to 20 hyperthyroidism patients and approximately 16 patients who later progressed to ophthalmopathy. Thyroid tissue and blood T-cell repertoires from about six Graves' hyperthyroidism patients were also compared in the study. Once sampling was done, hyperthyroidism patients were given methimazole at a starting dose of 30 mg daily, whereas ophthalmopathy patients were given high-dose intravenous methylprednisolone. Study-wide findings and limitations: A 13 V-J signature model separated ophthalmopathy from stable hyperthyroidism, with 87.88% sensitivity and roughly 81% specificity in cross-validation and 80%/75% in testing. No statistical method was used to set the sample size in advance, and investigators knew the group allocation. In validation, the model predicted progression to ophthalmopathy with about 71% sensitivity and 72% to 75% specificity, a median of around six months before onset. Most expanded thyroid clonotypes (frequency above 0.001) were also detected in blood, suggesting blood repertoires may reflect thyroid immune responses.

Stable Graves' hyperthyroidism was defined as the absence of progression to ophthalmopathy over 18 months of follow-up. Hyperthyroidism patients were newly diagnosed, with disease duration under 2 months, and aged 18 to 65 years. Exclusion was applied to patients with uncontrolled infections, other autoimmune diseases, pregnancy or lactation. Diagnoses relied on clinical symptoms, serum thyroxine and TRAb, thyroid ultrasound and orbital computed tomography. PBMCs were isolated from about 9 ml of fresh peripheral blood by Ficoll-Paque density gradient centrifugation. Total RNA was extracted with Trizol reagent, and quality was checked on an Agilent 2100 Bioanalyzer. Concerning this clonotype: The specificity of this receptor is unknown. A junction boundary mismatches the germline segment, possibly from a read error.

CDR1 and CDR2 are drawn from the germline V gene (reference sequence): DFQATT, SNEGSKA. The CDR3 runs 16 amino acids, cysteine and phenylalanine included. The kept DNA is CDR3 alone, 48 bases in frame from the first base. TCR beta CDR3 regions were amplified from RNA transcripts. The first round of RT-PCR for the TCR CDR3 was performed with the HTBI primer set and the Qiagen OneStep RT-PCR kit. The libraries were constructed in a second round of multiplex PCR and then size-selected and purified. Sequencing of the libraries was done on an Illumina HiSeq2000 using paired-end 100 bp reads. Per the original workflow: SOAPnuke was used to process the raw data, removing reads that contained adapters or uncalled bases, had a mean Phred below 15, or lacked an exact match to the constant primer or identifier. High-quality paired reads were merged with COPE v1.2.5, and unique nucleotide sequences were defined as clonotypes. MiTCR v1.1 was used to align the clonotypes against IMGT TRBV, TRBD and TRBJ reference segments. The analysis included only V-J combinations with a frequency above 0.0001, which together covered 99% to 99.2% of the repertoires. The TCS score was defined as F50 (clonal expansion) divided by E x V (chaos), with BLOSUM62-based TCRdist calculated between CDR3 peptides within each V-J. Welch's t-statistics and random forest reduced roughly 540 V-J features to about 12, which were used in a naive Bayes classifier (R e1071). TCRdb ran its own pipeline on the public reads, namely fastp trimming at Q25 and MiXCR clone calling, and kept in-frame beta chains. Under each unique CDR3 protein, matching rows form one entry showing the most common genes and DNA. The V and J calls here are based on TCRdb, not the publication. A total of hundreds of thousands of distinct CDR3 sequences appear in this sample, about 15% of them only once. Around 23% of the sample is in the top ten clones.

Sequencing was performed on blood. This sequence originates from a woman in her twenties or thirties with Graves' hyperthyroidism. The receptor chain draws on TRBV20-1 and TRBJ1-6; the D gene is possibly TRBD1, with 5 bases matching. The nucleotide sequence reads TGCAGTGCGAGAGAGGGGAGGGGCTCCTATAATTCACCCCTCCACTTT. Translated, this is CSAREGRGSYNSPLHF.